This T cell receptor (beta chain) was captured by sequencing in a study of T cell repertoires in ileal Crohn's disease. Study information: Over 30% were active smokers at surgery; median disease duration was almost 8 years.

The germline gives CDR1 MNHEY, CDR2 SVGAGI. This CDR3 region has 12 residues. Trimming pared 8 bases from V and 4 bases from J, leaving 11 bases between. Only in-frame clones appear in the TCRdb table, and some are missing; sequencing was by immunoSEQ multiplex PCR. The sample has 8,000 to 9,500 clones; around 77% are singletons. The TCR originated in an adult with Crohn's disease. Sequenced sample: ileal tissue. V usage is TRBV6-5 and J usage is TRBJ1-1; D is possibly TRBD1 (6 bases). In nucleotides, the CDR3 is TGTGCCAGCCGAGGGGGTGGCACTGAAGCTTTCTTT. Protein product: CASRGGGTEAFF.